This T cell receptor (beta chain) originates from a study of blood T cell repertoires in COVID-19. Overall study: From the United States, Italy and Spain came samples of acute and convalescent COVID-19. Nucleic acid was either cDNA or gDNA, and it came from T cells, B-cell-depleted T cells, or PBMCs.

The CDR3 runs 13 residues. Trimming removed 2 bases at V and 0 bases at J, with 4 bases between. Germline V gene lookup returns CDR1 MNHNY and CDR2 SVGAGI (reference sequence). Authors' processing steps: Using reference gene primer amplification, nucleated cell counts were estimated. Produced via immunoSEQ multiplex PCR; TCRdb's table is partial and in-frame only. V, J and clone size derive from that table, while D and trimming were established from the DNA sequence. Here the sample spans fewer than 110,000 clones, 89% being singletons. The chain links TRBV6-6 to TRBJ1-1; the D is unclear. The sequenced sample consisted of peripheral blood. This sequence originates from a woman aged 80 or older in a cohort sampled during active COVID-19. CDR3 nucleotide sequence: TGTGCCAGCAGTTACCGGGTGAACACTGAAGCTTTCTTT. It codes for CASSYRVNTEAFF.